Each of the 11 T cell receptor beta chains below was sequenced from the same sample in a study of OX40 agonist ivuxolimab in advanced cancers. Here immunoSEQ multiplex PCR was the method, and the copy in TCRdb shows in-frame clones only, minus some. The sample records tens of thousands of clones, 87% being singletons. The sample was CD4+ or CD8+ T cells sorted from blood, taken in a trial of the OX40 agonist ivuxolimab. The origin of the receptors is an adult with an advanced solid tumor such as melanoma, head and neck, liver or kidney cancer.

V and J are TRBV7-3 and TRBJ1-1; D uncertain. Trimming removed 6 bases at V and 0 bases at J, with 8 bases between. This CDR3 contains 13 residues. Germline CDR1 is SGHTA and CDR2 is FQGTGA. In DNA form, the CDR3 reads TGTGCCAGCAGGTTCTCAGTGAACACTGAAGCTTTCTTT. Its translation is CASRFSVNTEAFF.

CDR3 in amino acids: CASSLTGNNEQFF. CDR3 nucleotides: TGTGCCAGCAGCTTAACCGGAAACAATGAGCAGTTCTTC. The chain combines TRBV7-3 with TRBJ2-1; D is unresolved. V shed 0 bases and J shed 5 bases, with 5 bases lying between them. The CDR3 has 13 amino acids. The germline CDR1 and CDR2 sequences are SGHTA and FQGTGA.

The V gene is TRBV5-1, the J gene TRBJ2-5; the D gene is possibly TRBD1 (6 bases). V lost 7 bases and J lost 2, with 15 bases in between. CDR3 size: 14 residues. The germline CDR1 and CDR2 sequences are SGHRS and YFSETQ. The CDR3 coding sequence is TGCGCCAGCCGACTACAGGGTCCACAAGAGACCCAGTACTTC. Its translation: CASRLQGPQETQYF.

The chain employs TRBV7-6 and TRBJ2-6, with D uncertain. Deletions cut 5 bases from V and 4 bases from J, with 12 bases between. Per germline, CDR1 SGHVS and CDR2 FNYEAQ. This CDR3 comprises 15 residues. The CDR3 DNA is TGTGCCAGCAGCCCGGCGCGGATGGGGGCCAACGTCCTGACTTTC. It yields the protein CASSPARMGANVLTF.

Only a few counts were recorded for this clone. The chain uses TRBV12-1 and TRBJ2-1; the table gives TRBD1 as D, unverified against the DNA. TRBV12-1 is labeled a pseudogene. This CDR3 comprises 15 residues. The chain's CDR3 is CASSRDRVAYNEQFF. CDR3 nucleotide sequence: TGTGCCAGCAGCCGTGACAGGGTGGCCTACAATGAGCAGTTCTTC.

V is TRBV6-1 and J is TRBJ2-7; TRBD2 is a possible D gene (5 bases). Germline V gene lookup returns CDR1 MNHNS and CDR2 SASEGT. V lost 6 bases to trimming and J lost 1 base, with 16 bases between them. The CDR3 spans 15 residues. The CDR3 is CASRGGGRFSYEQYF. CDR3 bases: TGTGCCAGCAGGGGCGGCGGGCGGTTTTCCTACGAGCAGTACTTC.

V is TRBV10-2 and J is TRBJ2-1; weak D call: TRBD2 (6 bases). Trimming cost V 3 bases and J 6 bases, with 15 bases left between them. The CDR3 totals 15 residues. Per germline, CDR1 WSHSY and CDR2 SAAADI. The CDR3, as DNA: TGCGCCAGCAGTGATCCCGGGACTCTCCCCAATGAGCAGTTCTTC. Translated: CASSDPGTLPNEQFF.

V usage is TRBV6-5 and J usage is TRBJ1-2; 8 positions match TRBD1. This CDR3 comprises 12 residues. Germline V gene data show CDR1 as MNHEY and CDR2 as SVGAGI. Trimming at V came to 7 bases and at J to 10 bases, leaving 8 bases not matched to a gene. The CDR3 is CASKTGESDYTF. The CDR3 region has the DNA TGTGCCAGCAAGACAGGGGAGTCTGACTACACCTTC.

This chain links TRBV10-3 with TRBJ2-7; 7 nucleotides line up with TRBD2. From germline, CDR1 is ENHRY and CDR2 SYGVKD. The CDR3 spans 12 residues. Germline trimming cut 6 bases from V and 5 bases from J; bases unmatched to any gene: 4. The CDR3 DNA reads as TGTGCCATCAGATGGGAGGGGAACGAGCAGTACTTC. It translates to CAIRWEGNEQYF.

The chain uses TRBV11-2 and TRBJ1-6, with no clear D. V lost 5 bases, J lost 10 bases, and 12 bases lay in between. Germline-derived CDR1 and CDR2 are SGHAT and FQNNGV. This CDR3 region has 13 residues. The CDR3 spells CASSPAGRSPLHF. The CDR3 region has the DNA TGTGCCAGCAGCCCAGCGGGGAGGTCACCCCTCCACTTT.

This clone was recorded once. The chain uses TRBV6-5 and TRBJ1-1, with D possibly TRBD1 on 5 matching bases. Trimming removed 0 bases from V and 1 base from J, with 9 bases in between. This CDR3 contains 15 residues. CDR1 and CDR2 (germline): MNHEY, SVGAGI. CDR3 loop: CASSYSGLRNTEAFF. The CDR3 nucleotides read TGTGCCAGCAGTTACTCGGGACTGCGGAACACTGAAGCTTTCTTT.